Each of the 7 T cell receptor beta chains below was sequenced from the same sample in a study of shared clonotypes between healthy human individuals. Method: immunoSEQ multiplex PCR; TCRdb's copy keeps in-frame clones and lacks some. The data hold more than 2 million clones, with roughly 93% observed a single time. The naive CD8 subset, CD45RO-negative cells positively selected for CCR7, excluded terminally differentiated effector memory CD45RA+ cells. The sequenced material came from naive CD8+ T cells from PBMCs. The receptors shown here come from a young man in good health. Some clones in this sample may be carry-over from other donors' samples.

The rearrangement joins TRBV7-2 to TRBJ2-7; possible D gene TRBD2, 7 bases. Deletions cut 0 bases from V and 4 bases from J, with 19 bases between. The germline V gene has CDR1 SGHTA and CDR2 FQGNSA. The CDR3 covers 17 residues. CDR3 sequence (DNA): TGTGCCAGCAGCTTAGCGGGGGCACTCCGGGGGGTGTACGAGCAGTACTTC. It encodes CASSLAGALRGVYEQYF.

V gene TRBV7-9 combines with J gene TRBJ2-5; D might be TRBD1 or TRBD2, each matching 5 bases. V was shortened by 3 bases and J by 3 bases, with 11 bases between the two germline ends. This CDR3 is built from 14 residues. Germline CDR1 SEHNR, CDR2 FQNEAQ (reference sequence). CDR3 nucleotides: TGTGCCAGCAGCTTGAGACAGAGGGAAGAGACCCAGTACTTC. Amino acid sequence: CASSLRQREETQYF.

This chain links TRBV29-1 with TRBJ1-2, with D perhaps TRBD1 (6 bases). Germline loops: CDR1 SQVTM, CDR2 ANQGSEA. The CDR3 contains 13 residues. V lost 3 bases to trimming and J lost 7 bases, with 15 bases between them. This CDR3 is CSVDPEQGFGYTF. CDR3 nucleotide sequence: TGCAGCGTTGACCCAGAACAGGGCTTTGGCTACACCTTC.

The chain links TRBV5-6 to TRBJ2-5, with unresolved D. This CDR3 is 14 amino acids long. CDR1 and CDR2 from the germline V gene are SGHDT and YYEEEE. V was shortened by 2 bases and J by 0 bases, with 8 bases between the two germline ends. The CDR3 DNA reads TGTGCCAGCAGCTTCTTCACGAACCAAGAGACCCAGTACTTC. Amino acids: CASSFFTNQETQYF.

The chain recombines TRBV7-9 with TRBJ2-7; no definite D call. Trimming left V 6 bases short and J 6 bases short, with 15 bases between. CDR1 and CDR2 (germline): SEHNR, FQNEAQ (reference sequence). The CDR3 sequence is 13 residues long. The CDR3 DNA is TGTGCCAGCAGGCCCCTTCTTCTGGGCGAGCAGTACTTC. This encodes CASRPLLLGEQYF.

The rearrangement uses TRBV4-3 and TRBJ2-3, with D maybe TRBD2 (6 bases). V lost 4 bases and J 0 bases, leaving 20 bases between the germline ends. The CDR3 sequence is 18 residues long. Per the germline V gene, CDR1 is LGHNA and CDR2 is YSLEER. CDR3 nucleotides: TGCGCCAGCAGCCCTTATTCTGGAGGGCAGCCTAGCACAGATACGCAGTATTTT. Translation gives CASSPYSGGQPSTDTQYF.

The CDR3 sequence is CASSTRDISSSGANVLTF. CDR3 in DNA: TGTGCCAGTAGTACAAGGGACATTTCAAGCTCTGGGGCCAACGTCCTGACTTTC. The chain carries TRBV19 and TRBJ2-6; D perhaps matches TRBD1 (6 bases). V was pared by 4 bases and J by 0 bases, with 16 bases between. From germline, CDR1 is LNHDA and CDR2 SQIVND (reference sequence). The CDR3 is 18 residues long.